The following is a T cell receptor beta chain sequence with its context. Methods used by the authors: Estimates of nucleated cell counts were drawn from the amplification of reference gene primers. TCRdb's copy holds only in-frame clones and misses some; the assay was immunoSEQ multiplex PCR. The D gene and trimming were derived from the DNA, and the V and J assignments and clone size from that table. Here the sample spans some 250,000 clones, roughly 87% being singletons. This specimen comes from a study of blood T cell repertoires in COVID-19. Trimming left V 1 base short and J 0 bases short, with 25 bases between. The CDR3 totals 21 residues. Germline CDR1 LGHDT, CDR2 YNNKEL (reference sequence).

The chain combines TRBV3-1 (or the pseudogene TRBV3-2) with TRBJ2-4, with a possible D match to TRBD1 (5 bases). This receptor was taken from a man between 60 and 70 years old who had recovered from COVID-19. Sequenced sample: peripheral blood. CDR3 coding DNA: TGTGCCAGCAGCCAAGTAAGGGGCTCAGCGACAGTACCGCTAGCCAAAAACATTCAGTACTTC. This gives the protein CASSQVRGSATVPLAKNIQYF.